These 17 T cell receptor beta chains share one sample of origin, sequenced in a study of blood T cell repertoires in COVID-19. Assay used: immunoSEQ multiplex PCR; TCRdb lists only in-frame clones, some missing. The sample yields fewer than 100,000 clones, more than 65% seen once. Sequenced input: peripheral blood. These receptors were taken from a middle-aged man with acute or convalescent COVID-19.

The chain is built from TRBV6-6 and TRBJ1-2; D unresolved. Germline CDR1 and CDR2: MNHNY and SVGAGI (reference sequence). The V end was cut by 4 bases, the J end by 2 bases, with 11 bases between. The CDR3 is 14 amino acids. The CDR3 here is CASSFVTGNYGYTF. Here the CDR3 DNA reads TGTGCCAGCAGTTTTGTTACCGGGAACTATGGCTACACCTTC.

The chain has TRBV25-1 and TRBJ2-4, with 7 bases identical to TRBD1. With 4 bases clipped from V and 5 bases from J, the junction kept 11 bases outside the gene matches. Looked up from germline, CDR1 is MGHDK and CDR2 is SYGVNS. There are 16 residues in the CDR3. DNA of the CDR3: TGTGCCAGCAGTGGCTATGGGCACAGGGGCGAAAACATTCAGTACTTC. Translation: CASSGYGHRGENIQYF.

This clone was seen once. The chain has TRBV6-5 and TRBJ2-3; possible D gene TRBD1, 6 bases. Trimming pared 5 bases from V and 2 bases from J, leaving 14 bases between. The CDR3 is made up of 15 amino acids. CDR1 MNHEY and CDR2 SVGAGI come from the germline V gene. The CDR3: CASSIRDTHTDTQYF. CDR3 in DNA: TGTGCCAGCAGTATTCGGGACACTCACACAGATACGCAGTATTTT.

This chain links TRBV28 with TRBJ2-7, with TRBD1 matching over 9 bases. The J segment lost 6 bases and the V segment lost 6 bases, leaving 12 bases of the junction unmatched. This CDR3 has 15 amino acids. Germline CDR1 and CDR2: MDHEN and SYDVKM. The chain's CDR3 is CASSGTGTGTGEQYF. The CDR3 nucleotides read TGTGCCAGCAGCGGAACCGGGACAGGGACTGGCGAGCAGTACTTC.

The CDR3 here is CASSLGVSGVGSNQPQHF. Written as DNA, the CDR3 is TGTGCCAGCAGTTTAGGGGTTTCCGGGGTCGGCAGCAATCAGCCCCAGCATTTT. The rearrangement uses TRBV27 and TRBJ1-5; D remains unclear. Germline values: CDR1 MNHEY, CDR2 SMNVEV (reference sequence). V dropped 2 bases and J dropped 1 base, with 18 bases sitting between them. This CDR3 spans 18 amino acids.

The genes are TRBV3-1 (or the pseudogene TRBV3-2) and TRBJ1-6; the match to TRBD1 covers 10 bases. There are 15 residues in the CDR3. The V and J ends lost 5 bases and 10 bases, in that order; junction bases with no gene match: 8. Germline CDR1 reads LGHDT; CDR2 reads YNNKEL (reference sequence). In DNA, the CDR3 is TGTGCCAGCAGCACCCCCGGGACAGGGGTCTCACCCCTCCACTTT. Amino acids: CASSTPGTGVSPLHF.

The chain joins TRBV4-3 to TRBJ2-2; 7 bases align to TRBD1. This CDR3 has 14 amino acids. V lost 3 bases, J lost 8 bases, and 6 bases stayed unmatched. CDR1 and CDR2 from the germline V gene are LGHNA and YSLEER. The CDR3 DNA reads TGCGCCAGCAGCCACGGGACAGCAGTGGGGGAGCTGTTTTTT. Translating gives CASSHGTAVGELFF.

The chain links TRBV18 to TRBJ1-6, with D unresolved. This CDR3 region has 16 residues. Germline CDR1 reads KGHSH; CDR2 reads LQKENI. Trimming cost V 3 bases and J 5 bases, with 14 bases left between them. CDR3 in DNA: TGTGCCAGCTCACCTTCCCAGGTTTTGAATAATTCACCCCTCCACTTT. The encoded protein is CASSPSQVLNNSPLHF.

The chain uses TRBV9 and TRBJ1-3; 8 nucleotides line up with TRBD1. This CDR3 is built from 14 residues. From germline, CDR1 is SGDLS and CDR2 YYNGEE. The V segment lost 4 bases and the J segment 7 bases; nucleotides outside the gene matches: 7. In DNA, the CDR3 is TGTGCCAGCAGCACCGAGGACAGGGCGAACACCATATATTTT. Protein: CASSTEDRANTIYF.

This clone appeared a few times. The genes are TRBV6-6 and TRBJ2-7; 11 bases are shared with TRBD2. The trim removed 5 bases at V and 0 bases at J, leaving 3 bases unmatched. Germline CDR1 MNHNY, CDR2 SVGAGI (reference sequence). CDR3 size: 15 residues. The CDR3 sequence is CASSVAGGSSYEQYF. The DNA for the CDR3 is TGTGCCAGCAGTGTAGCGGGAGGGTCCTCCTACGAGCAGTACTTC.

This rearrangement joins TRBV29-1 to TRBJ1-5; 8 positions agree with TRBD1. The CDR3 contains 14 residues. Germline CDR1 and CDR2: SQVTM and ANQGSEA. The V gene end was trimmed by 6 bases and the J gene end by 3 bases; junction bases not matched to a gene: 7. CDR3 in DNA: TGCAGCGTATCCGGGACAGGTAACAATCAGCCCCAGCATTTT. It translates to CSVSGTGNNQPQHF.

The chain's CDR3 is CASSLARTRVDTQYF. The CDR3, as DNA: TGTGCCAGCAGCTTAGCCCGGACTAGGGTGGATACGCAGTATTTT. This chain connects TRBV7-2 to TRBJ2-3; 7 nucleotides align to TRBD2. V was clipped by 0 bases and J by 6 bases; unmatched bases: 6. The germline gives CDR1 SGHTA, CDR2 FQGNSA. The CDR3 has 15 residues.

The chain couples TRBV6-5 to TRBJ1-1; D is possibly TRBD1 (5 bases). V was trimmed by 6 bases and J by 3 bases, leaving 11 bases between them. This CDR3 is built from 13 residues. The germline V gene has CDR1 MNHEY and CDR2 SVGAGI. CDR3 sequence (DNA): TGTGCCAGCAGCCAGCAGGGATACACTGAAGCTTTCTTT. It translates to CASSQQGYTEAFF.

The CDR3 DNA is TGTGCCAGCAGCTTAATACCAGGGGCAAGCTCTGGAAACACCATATATTTT. The encoded protein is CASSLIPGASSGNTIYF. The V and J genes are TRBV5-6 and TRBJ1-3; TRBD1 is a possible D gene (6 bases). Trimming took 2 bases from V and 0 from J, leaving 15 bases between them. The CDR3 is made up of 17 amino acids. The germline CDR1 and CDR2 sequences are SGHDT and YYEEEE.

A few counts support this clone. The genes are TRBV5-1 and TRBJ1-2, with TRBD1 matching over 8 bases. V gave up 4 bases and J gave up 3 bases; unmatched junction bases: 5. This CDR3 comprises 14 residues. Germline lookup yields CDR1 SGHRS and CDR2 YFSETQ. CDR3: CASSPQGEHYGYTF. Here the CDR3 DNA reads TGCGCCAGCAGCCCACAGGGGGAACACTATGGCTACACCTTC.

The V call is TRBV7-2, the J call TRBJ1-1, with 9 positions matching TRBD1. The CDR3 covers 14 residues. J was trimmed by 7 bases and V by 1 base; bases with no gene match: 4. CDR1 is SGHTA and CDR2 is FQGNSA in the germline V gene. CDR3 sequence: CASSLVSTGGEAFF. CDR3 coding DNA: TGTGCCAGCAGCTTAGTGTCGACAGGGGGTGAAGCTTTCTTT.

This clone occurred once. The J gene is TRBJ2-1, the V gene TRBV6-2 or TRBV6-3; unclear D gene. Per germline, CDR1 MNHEY and CDR2 SVGEGT. The CDR3 is 12 residues long. With 2 bases removed from V and 5 bases from J, the gap between germline ends came to 4 bases. The CDR3 is CASSYEDNEQFF. DNA for the CDR3: TGTGCCAGCAGTTACGAGGACAATGAGCAGTTCTTC.